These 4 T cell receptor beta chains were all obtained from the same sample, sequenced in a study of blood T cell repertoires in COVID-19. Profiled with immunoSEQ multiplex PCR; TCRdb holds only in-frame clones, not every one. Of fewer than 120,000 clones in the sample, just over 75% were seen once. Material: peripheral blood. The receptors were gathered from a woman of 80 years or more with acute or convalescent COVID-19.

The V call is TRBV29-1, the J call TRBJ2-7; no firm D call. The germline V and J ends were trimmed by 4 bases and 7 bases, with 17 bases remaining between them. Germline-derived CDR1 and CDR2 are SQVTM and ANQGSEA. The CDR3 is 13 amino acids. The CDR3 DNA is TGCAGCGTTGGTGAGACGGGTGGTTGGGAGCAGTACTTC. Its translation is CSVGETGGWEQYF.

The CDR3 DNA reads as TGCGCCAGCAGCCGGACACAGGGGGAGACCCAGTACTTC. This encodes CASSRTQGETQYF. The rearrangement links TRBV4-3 to TRBJ2-5; 7 nucleotides match TRBD1. The J segment lost 5 bases and the V segment lost 4 bases, leaving 4 bases of the junction unmatched. There are 13 residues in the CDR3. Germline V gives CDR1 LGHNA, CDR2 YSLEER.

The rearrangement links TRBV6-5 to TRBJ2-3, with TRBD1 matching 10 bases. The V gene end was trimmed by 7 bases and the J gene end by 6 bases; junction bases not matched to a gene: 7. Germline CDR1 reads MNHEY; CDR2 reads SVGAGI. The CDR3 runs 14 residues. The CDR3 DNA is TGTGCCAGCACCCGACAGGGGGCAGGGGATACGCAGTATTTT. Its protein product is CASTRQGAGDTQYF.

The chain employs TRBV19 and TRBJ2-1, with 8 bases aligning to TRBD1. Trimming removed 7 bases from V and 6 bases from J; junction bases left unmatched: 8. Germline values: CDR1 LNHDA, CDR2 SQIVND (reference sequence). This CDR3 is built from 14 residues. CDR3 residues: CASTGGVSINEQFF. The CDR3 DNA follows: TGTGCCAGTACAGGGGGCGTATCTATCAATGAGCAGTTCTTC.